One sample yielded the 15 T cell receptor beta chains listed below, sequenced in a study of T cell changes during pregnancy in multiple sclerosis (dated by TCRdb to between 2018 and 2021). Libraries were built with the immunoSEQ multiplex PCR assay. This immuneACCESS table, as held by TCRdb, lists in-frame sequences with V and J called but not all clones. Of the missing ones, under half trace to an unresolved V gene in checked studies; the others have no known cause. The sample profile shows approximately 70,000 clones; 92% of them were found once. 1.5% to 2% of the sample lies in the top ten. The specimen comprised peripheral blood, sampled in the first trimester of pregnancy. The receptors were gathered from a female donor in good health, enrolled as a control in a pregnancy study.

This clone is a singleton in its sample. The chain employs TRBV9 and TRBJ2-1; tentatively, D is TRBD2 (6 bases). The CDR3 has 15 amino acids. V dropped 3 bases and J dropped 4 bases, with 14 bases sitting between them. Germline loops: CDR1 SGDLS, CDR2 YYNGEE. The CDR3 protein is CASSARDWVYNEQFF. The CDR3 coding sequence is TGTGCCAGCAGCGCCCGGGACTGGGTATACAATGAGCAGTTCTTC.

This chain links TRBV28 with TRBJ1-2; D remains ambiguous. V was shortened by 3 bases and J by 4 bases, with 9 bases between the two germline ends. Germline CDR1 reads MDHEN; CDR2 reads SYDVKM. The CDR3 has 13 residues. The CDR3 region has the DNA TGTGCCAGCAGTTTGGTGACACCCTATGGCTACACCTTC. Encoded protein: CASSLVTPYGYTF.

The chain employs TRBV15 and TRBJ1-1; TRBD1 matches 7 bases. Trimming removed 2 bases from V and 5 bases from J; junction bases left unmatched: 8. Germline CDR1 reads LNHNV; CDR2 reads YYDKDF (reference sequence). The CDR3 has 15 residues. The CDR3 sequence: CATSRKTGWETEAFF. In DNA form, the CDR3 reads TGTGCCACCAGCAGAAAGACAGGGTGGGAGACTGAAGCTTTCTTT.

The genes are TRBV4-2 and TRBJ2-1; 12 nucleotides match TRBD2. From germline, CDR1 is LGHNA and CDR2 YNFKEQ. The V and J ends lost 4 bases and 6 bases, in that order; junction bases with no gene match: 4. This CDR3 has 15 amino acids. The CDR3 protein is CASSRLAGAFNEQFF. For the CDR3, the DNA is TGTGCCAGCAGCCGACTAGCGGGAGCCTTCAATGAGCAGTTCTTC.

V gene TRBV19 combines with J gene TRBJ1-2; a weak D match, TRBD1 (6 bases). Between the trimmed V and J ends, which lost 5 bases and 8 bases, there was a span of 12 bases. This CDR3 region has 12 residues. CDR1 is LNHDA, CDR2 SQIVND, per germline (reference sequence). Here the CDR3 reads CASSGGPRGYTF. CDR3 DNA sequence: TGTGCCAGTAGTGGGGGCCCTCGGGGCTACACCTTC.

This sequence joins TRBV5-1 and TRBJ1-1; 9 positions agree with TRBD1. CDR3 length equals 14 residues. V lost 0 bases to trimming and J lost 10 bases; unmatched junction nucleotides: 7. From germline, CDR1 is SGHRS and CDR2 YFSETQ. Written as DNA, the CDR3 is TGCGCCAGCAGCTTGGTAAGGACAGGGGAGGCAGCTTTCTTT. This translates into CASSLVRTGEAAFF.

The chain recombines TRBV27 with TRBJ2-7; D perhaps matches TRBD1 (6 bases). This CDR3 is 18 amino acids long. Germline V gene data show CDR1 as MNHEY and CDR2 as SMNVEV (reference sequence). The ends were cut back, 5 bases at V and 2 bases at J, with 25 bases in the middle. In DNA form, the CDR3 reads TGTGCCAGCAGTCCGGCACCCCCGGGACAATCTGTCCCCTACGAGCAGTACTTC. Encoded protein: CASSPAPPGQSVPYEQYF.

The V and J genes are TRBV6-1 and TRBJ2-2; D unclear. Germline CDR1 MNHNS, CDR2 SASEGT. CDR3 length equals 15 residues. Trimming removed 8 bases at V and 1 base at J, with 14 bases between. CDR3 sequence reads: CASSLQAQNTGELFF. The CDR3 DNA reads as TGTGCCAGCTCCCTCCAAGCGCAGAACACCGGGGAGCTGTTTTTT.

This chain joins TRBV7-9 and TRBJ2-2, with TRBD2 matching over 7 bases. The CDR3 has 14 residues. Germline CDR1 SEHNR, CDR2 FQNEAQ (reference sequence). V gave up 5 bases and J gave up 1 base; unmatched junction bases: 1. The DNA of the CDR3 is TGTGCCAGCAGCGCTAGCGGGAACACCGGGGAGCTGTTTTTT. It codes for CASSASGNTGELFF.

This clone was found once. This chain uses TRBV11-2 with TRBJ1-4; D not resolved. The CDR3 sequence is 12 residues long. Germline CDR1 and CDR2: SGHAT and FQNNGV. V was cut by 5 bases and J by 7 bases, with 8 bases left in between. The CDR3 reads CASSPWAEKLFF. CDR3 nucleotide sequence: TGTGCCAGCAGCCCCTGGGCTGAAAAACTGTTTTTT. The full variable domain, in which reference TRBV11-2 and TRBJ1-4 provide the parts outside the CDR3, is EAGVAQSPRYKIIEKRQSVAFWCNPISGHATLYWYQQILGQGPKLLIQFQNNGVVDDSQLPKDRFSAERLKGVDSTLKIQPAKLEDSAVYLCASSPWAEKLFFGSGTQLSVL.

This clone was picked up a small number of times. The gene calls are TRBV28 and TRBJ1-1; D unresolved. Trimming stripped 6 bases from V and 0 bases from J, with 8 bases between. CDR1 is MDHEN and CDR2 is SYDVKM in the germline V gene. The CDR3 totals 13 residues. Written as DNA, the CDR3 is TGTGCCAGCAGAATAACAGTGAACACTGAAGCTTTCTTT. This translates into CASRITVNTEAFF. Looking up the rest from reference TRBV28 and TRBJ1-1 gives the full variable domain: DVKVTQSSRYLVKRTGEKVFLECVQDMDHENMFWYRQDPGLGLRLIYFSYDVKMKEKGDIPEGYSVSREKKERFSLILESASTNQTSMYLCASRITVNTEAFFGQGTRLTVV.

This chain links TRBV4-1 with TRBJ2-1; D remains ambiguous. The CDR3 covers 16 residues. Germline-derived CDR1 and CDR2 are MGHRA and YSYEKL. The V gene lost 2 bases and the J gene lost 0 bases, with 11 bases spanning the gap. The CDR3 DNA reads TGCGCCAGCAGCCAACACCATCCGGTCTCCTACAATGAGCAGTTCTTC. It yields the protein CASSQHHPVSYNEQFF.

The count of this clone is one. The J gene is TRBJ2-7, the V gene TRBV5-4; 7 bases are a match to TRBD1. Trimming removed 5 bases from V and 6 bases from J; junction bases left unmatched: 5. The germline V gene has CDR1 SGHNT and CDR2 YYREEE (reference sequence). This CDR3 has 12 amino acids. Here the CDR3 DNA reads TGTGCCAGCAGGAGAGCAGGGGGCGAGCAGTACTTC. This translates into CASRRAGGEQYF.

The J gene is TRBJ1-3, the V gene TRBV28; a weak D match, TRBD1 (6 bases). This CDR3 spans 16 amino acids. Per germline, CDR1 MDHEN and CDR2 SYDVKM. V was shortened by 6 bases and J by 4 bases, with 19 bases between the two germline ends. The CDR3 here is CASSLIRGNYGNTIYF. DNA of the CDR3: TGTGCCAGCAGCTTAATCAGGGGTAATTACGGAAACACCATATATTTT.

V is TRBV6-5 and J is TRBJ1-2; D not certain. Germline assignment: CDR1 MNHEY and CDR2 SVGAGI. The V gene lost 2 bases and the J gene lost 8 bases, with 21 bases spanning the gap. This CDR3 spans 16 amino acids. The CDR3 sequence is CASSYALTSVMEGYTF. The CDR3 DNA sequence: TGTGCCAGCAGTTACGCTCTAACGAGCGTGATGGAGGGCTACACCTTC.